This T cell receptor beta chain was obtained from a study of vaccination effects on CD4 cells after COVID-19 (dated 2022 in TCRdb). Context from the whole study: To identify antigen-specific CD4+ T cell clonotypes by their expansion, the ViraFEST assay first stimulated PBMC with viral peptide pools and then applied TCR sequencing. Approximately 2 million PBMC per well were cultured with about 10 ug/ml peptides in IMDM containing about 5% human AB serum, approximately 10 IU/ml IL-2 and gentamicin. Each participant received two doses of an mRNA SARS-CoV-2 vaccine, either BNT162b2 or mRNA-1273. Cultures from other donors in the study were sequenced with the Oncomine TCR Beta short-read assay on an Illumina iSeq 100. Altogether, around 11 COVID-19 convalescent patients and 4 SARS-CoV-2-naive healthy vaccine recipients made up the full study. The study compared SARS-CoV-2 spike-specific CD4+ TCR repertoires before and after mRNA vaccination in COVID-19 convalescent patients and infection-naive vaccine recipients. What the research found in general, with its limitations: Clones induced by infection and clones induced by vaccination both contracted markedly at late timepoints after vaccination, which fits with T cell responses waning over time. Limitations of the study were the small number of convalescent patients and the absence of early post-infection timepoints. Among healthy vaccine recipients, nearly all vaccine-induced clones were SARS-CoV-2 mono-reactive, and only 1 of 255 was cross-reactive with common cold coronaviruses.

The junction carries 14 bases between V and J, which are trimmed by 10 bases and 2 bases respectively. Reading the germline V gene gives CDR1 MGHDK and CDR2 SYGVNS. The CDR3 spans 14 residues, from the cysteine through the phenylalanine. Of all the DNA, just the CDR3 is kept, 42 bases in frame from base 1. Receptor amplification or capture employed the immunoSEQ multiplex PCR assay. DNA from the cultured, isolated CD4+ T cells was subjected to TCR beta CDR3 sequencing. As for how the authors treated the data: The analysis removed non-productive TCR sequences, trimmed reads to the CDR3 region, and retained only CDR3s that were 7 or more amino acids long. The MANAFEST web app was used to pick out antigen-specific clonotypes by comparing their expansion in peptide wells with that in reference cultures. To be called positive, a clone needed expansion at FDR<0.05 compared with the reference and with all other wells, an odds ratio greater than 5, and a frequency greater than 0.1% in two replicate wells. Clonotypes significantly expanded in SARS-CoV-2 spike wells and in at least one common cold coronavirus spike condition were defined as cross-reactive. CDR3 similarity was assessed by Levenshtein distance using the stringdist R package, and unrooted trees were constructed with ape in R 3.6.1. Here the immuneACCESS table is served through TCRdb, limited to in-frame sequences with V and J called. Missing clones are a known gap in these copies; in checked studies unresolved V genes cover under half, and the rest lacks a known reason. V and J calls and clone size are given by that table; D and trimming were obtained from the DNA. This sample holds about 74,000 clones; 75% to 80% were observed only once. Approximately 2% of the sample comes from the top ten.

Of note for this clone: Its antigen has not been determined. Per-base qualities were not stored, and no clone one base away is much larger.

After approximately 11 days of culture, CD4+ T cells were isolated with the EasySep CD4+ T cell isolation kit. Negative nucleocapsid antibody results before and after vaccination confirmed that the healthy vaccine recipients had no prior SARS-CoV-2 infection. Half of the culture medium was replaced with fresh IL-2-containing medium on days 3 and 7. Unless noted otherwise, every peptide stimulation condition was cultured in triplicate wells. PBMC were separated from whole blood using Ficoll-Paque Plus gradient centrifugation and were then either cryopreserved at -140C or used fresh. The QIAamp micro DNA kit was used to extract genomic DNA from the cultured CD4+ T cells.

The source is a human donor who received a COVID-19 vaccine. This specimen consisted of CD4+ T cells from PBMCs cultured without peptide, obtained before COVID-19 vaccination. The chain is encoded by TRBV25-1 joined to TRBJ2-2, with a weak D call of TRBD1 (5 bases match). The CDR3 region has the sequence CATTPTANTGELFF. The DNA reads as follows: TGTGCCACCACACCGACAGCTAACACCGGGGAGCTGTTTTTT.